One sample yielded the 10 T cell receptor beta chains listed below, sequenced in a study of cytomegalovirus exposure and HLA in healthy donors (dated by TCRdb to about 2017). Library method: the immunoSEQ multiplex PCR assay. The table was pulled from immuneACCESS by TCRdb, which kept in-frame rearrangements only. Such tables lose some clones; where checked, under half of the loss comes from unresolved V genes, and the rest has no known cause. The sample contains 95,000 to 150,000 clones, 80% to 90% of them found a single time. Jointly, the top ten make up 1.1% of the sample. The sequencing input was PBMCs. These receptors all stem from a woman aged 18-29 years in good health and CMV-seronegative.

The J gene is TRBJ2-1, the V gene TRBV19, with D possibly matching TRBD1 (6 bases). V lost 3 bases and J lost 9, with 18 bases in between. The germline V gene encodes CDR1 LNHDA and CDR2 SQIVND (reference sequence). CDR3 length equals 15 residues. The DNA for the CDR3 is TGTGCCAGTAGTATGGCCCCGACGGGACAATCTGAGCAGTTCTTC. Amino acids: CASSMAPTGQSEQFF.

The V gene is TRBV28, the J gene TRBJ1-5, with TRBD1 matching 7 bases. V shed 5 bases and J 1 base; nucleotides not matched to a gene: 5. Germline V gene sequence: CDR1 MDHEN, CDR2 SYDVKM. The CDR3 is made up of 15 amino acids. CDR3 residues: CASSPGQVSNQPQHF. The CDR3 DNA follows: TGTGCCAGCAGTCCCGGACAGGTCAGCAATCAGCCCCAGCATTTT.

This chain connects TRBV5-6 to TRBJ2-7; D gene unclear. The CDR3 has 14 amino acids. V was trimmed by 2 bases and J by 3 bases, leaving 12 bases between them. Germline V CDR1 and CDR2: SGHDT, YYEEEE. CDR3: CASSFDATLYEQYF. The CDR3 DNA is TGTGCCAGCAGCTTTGACGCGACACTCTACGAGCAGTACTTC. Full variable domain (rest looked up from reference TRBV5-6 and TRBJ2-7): DAGVTQSPTHLIKTRGQQVTLRCSPKSGHDTVSWYQQALGQGPQFIFQYYEEEERQRGNFPDRFSGHQFPNYSSELNVNALLLGDSALYLCASSFDATLYEQYFGPGTRLTVT.

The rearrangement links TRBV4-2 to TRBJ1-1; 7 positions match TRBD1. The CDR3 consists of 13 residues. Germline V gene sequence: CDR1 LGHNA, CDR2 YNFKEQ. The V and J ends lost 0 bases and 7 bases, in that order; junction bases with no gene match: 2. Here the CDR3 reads CASSQEWDSEAFF. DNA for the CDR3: TGTGCCAGCAGCCAAGAATGGGACAGTGAAGCTTTCTTT.

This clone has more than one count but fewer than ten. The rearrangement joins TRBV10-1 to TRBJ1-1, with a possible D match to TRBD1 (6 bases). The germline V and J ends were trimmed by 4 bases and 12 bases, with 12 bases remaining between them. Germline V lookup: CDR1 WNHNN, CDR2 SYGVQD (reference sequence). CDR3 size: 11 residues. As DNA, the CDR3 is TGCGCCAGCAGTGGGGTGGGGGCGACTTTCTTT. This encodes CASSGVGATFF.

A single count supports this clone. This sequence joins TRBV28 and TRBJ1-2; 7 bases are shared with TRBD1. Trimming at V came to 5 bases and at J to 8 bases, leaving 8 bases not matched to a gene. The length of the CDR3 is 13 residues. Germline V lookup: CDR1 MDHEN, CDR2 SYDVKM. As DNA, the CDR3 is TGTGCCAGCAGTGGCCCGGACAGGCGAGGCTACACCTTC. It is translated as CASSGPDRRGYTF.

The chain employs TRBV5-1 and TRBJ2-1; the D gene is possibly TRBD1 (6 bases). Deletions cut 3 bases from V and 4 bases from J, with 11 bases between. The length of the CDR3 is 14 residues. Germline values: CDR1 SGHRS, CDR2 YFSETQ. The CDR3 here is CASSSTDSYNEQFF. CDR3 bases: TGCGCCAGCAGCTCCACGGACAGTTACAATGAGCAGTTCTTC.

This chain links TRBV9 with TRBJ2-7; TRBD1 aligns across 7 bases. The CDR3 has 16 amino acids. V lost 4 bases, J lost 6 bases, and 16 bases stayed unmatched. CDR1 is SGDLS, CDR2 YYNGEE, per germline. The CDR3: CASSPRERGRYVEQYF. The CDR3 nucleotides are TGTGCCAGCAGCCCGAGAGAGAGGGGGCGATACGTCGAGCAGTACTTC. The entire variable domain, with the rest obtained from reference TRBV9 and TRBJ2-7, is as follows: DSGVTQTPKHLITATGQRVTLRCSPRSGDLSVYWYQQSLDQGLQFLIQYYNGEERAKGNILERFSAQQFPDLHSELNLSSLELGDSALYFCASSPRERGRYVEQYFGPGTRLTVT.

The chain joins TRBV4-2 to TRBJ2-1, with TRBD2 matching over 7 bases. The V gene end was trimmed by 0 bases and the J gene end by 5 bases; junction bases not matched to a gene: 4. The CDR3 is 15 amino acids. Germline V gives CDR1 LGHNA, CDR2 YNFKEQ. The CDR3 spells CASSQERLADNEQFF. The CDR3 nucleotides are TGTGCCAGCAGCCAAGAACGCCTAGCGGACAATGAGCAGTTCTTC.

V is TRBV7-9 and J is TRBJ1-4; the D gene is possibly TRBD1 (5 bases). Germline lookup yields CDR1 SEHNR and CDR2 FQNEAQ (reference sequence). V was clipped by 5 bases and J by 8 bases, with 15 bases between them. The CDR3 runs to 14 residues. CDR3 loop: CASSPGSGYEKLFF. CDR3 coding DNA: TGTGCCAGCAGCCCTGGCTCAGGGTACGAAAAACTGTTTTTT.